These 10 T cell receptor beta chains were sequenced from one sample in a study of blood T cell repertoires in COVID-19. The assay was immunoSEQ multiplex PCR, and TCRdb's table has in-frame clones only and misses some. In the table there are approximately 350,000 clones, 85% to 90% of which are singletons. The sample comprised PBMCs or T cells enriched from blood (not recorded which). The receptors here all came from a young man who had recovered from COVID-19.

CDR3 sequence reads: CASSPWGAVSTDTQYF. CDR3 DNA: TGTGCCAGCAGCCCCTGGGGAGCGGTGAGCACAGATACGCAGTATTTT. The rearrangement joins TRBV11-1 to TRBJ2-3; a possible D gene is TRBD2 (5 bases). CDR1 is SGHAT and CDR2 is FQDESV in the germline V gene (reference sequence). With 5 bases removed from V and 0 bases from J, the gap between germline ends came to 15 bases. There are 16 residues in the CDR3. The full variable domain, its missing parts supplied by reference TRBV11-1 and TRBJ2-3, is EAEVAQSPRYKITEKSQAVAFWCDPISGHATLYWYRQILGQGPELLVQFQDESVVDDSQLPKDRFSAERLKGVDSTLKIQPAELGDSAMYLCASSPWGAVSTDTQYFGPGTRLTVL.

The chain links TRBV19 to TRBJ2-1; no clear D. The CDR3 sequence is 12 residues long. CDR1 and CDR2 (germline): LNHDA, SQIVND (reference sequence). Trimming took 6 bases from V and 6 from J, leaving 9 bases between them. This chain's CDR3 is CASSLGLNEQFF. In DNA, the CDR3 is TGTGCCAGTAGCCTAGGTCTCAATGAGCAGTTCTTC.

The gene calls are TRBV5-6 and TRBJ2-1, with D tentatively TRBD2 (6 bases). Trimming pared 2 bases from V and 5 bases from J, leaving 8 bases between. Per the germline V gene, CDR1 is SGHDT and CDR2 is YYEEEE. The CDR3 covers 13 residues. The CDR3 coding sequence is TGTGCCAGCAGCTTTAGCGGTAACAATGAGCAGTTCTTC. Amino acid sequence: CASSFSGNNEQFF.

CDR3: CASSTGQLEQYF. CDR3 nucleotides: TGCGCCAGCAGCACGGGACAGCTCGAGCAGTACTTC. The chain recombines TRBV5-1 with TRBJ2-7; 7 bases fit TRBD1. There are 12 residues in the CDR3. The germline gives CDR1 SGHRS, CDR2 YFSETQ. V lost 4 bases, J lost 6 bases, and 4 bases stayed unmatched.

The chain couples TRBV3-1 (or the pseudogene TRBV3-2) to TRBJ2-7; D is perhaps TRBD1 (5 bases). V was trimmed by 3 bases and J by 2 bases, leaving 11 bases between them. The CDR3 covers 14 residues. CDR1 and CDR2 from the germline V gene are LGHDT and YNNKEL (reference sequence). The DNA for the CDR3 is TGTGCCAGCAGCCAGAACAGGCGTACCTACGAGCAGTACTTC. Amino acid sequence: CASSQNRRTYEQYF.

The chain has TRBV24-1 and TRBJ2-1; 11 positions agree with TRBD2. The CDR3 sequence is 19 residues long. V gave up 0 bases and J gave up 4 bases; unmatched junction bases: 10. Germline CDR1 reads KGHDR; CDR2 reads SFDVKD. In DNA, the CDR3 is TGTGCCACCAGTGATTTGCCAGCCGCGGGGACTAGCGGATACAATGAGCAGTTCTTC. Its protein is CATSDLPAAGTSGYNEQFF.

The chain joins TRBV7-2 to TRBJ2-7; D is unresolved. The CDR3 is 12 amino acids. The V gene lost 5 bases and the J gene lost 7 bases, with 12 bases spanning the gap. Germline lookup yields CDR1 SGHTA and CDR2 FQGNSA. CDR3 in DNA: TGTGCCAGCAGCCAACTACGATGGGAGCAGTACTTC. This encodes CASSQLRWEQYF.

Only one count was recorded for this clone. V is TRBV7-2 and J is TRBJ1-1; TRBD1 is a possible D gene (6 bases). The V and J ends lost 5 bases and 0 bases respectively, with 7 bases between them. Germline V lookup: CDR1 SGHTA, CDR2 FQGNSA. CDR3 length: 13 residues. CDR3 nucleotides: TGTGCCAGCAGCGGACAGCTGAACACTGAAGCTTTCTTT. This gives the protein CASSGQLNTEAFF.

This clone has a handful of counts. V gene TRBV7-9 combines with J gene TRBJ2-7; 7 bases agree with TRBD1. The germline V gene has CDR1 SEHNR and CDR2 FQNEAQ (reference sequence). The CDR3 spans 13 residues. V was clipped by 2 bases and J by 5 bases; unmatched bases: 3. The DNA for the CDR3 is TGTGCCAGCAGCTTAAGGGGGCTGGACGAGCAGTACTTC. Its translation is CASSLRGLDEQYF.

The chain has TRBV5-1 and TRBJ2-3; 7 nucleotides line up with TRBD1. The V and J ends lost 2 bases and 4 bases, in that order; junction bases with no gene match: 10. Germline CDR1 is SGHRS and CDR2 is YFSETQ. This CDR3 has 16 amino acids. The CDR3 bases are TGCGCCAGCAGCTTACAGACAGGGAACGTCGCAGATACGCAGTATTTT. Amino acids: CASSLQTGNVADTQYF.